In this sample, the clone carrying this T cell receptor beta chain turned up a few times. Its antigen remains unknown. Exclusion followed for patients with uncontrolled infection, other autoimmune disease, pregnancy or lactation. The PBMCs studied were ones that came from approximately 9.9 ml fresh peripheral blood. Germline CDR1 SQVTM, CDR2 ANQGSEA. The germline V and J ends were trimmed by 6 bases and 0 bases, with 26 bases remaining between them. This CDR3 is built from 18 residues. The data are from a study of T cells in Graves' hyperthyroidism and ophthalmopathy. Findings and limits, study-wide: Blood also showed most of the thyroid clonotypes that were expanded above 0.001. Ophthalmopathy and stable hyperthyroidism were told apart by a 13 V-J model.

Amplification of TCR beta CDR3 regions used RNA as the template. The HTBI primer set was used in a first-round RT-PCR of the TCR CDR3. MiXCR, run by TCRdb on the multiplex PCR reads, gives a single entry per CDR3 protein. Of 300,000 to 400,000 distinct CDR3 sequences detected, under 20% appear once; the ten largest clones hold 40% to 45%. The sample comprised blood. The chain carries TRBV29-1 and TRBJ1-2; D remains unclear. The TCR originated in a man between 18 and 29 years old with Graves' ophthalmopathy. The CDR3 loop reads CSVLGTAKTVQANYGYTF. In DNA, the CDR3 is TGCAGCGTCCTCGGTACAGCTAAAACGGTTCAAGCTAACTATGGCTACACCTTC.